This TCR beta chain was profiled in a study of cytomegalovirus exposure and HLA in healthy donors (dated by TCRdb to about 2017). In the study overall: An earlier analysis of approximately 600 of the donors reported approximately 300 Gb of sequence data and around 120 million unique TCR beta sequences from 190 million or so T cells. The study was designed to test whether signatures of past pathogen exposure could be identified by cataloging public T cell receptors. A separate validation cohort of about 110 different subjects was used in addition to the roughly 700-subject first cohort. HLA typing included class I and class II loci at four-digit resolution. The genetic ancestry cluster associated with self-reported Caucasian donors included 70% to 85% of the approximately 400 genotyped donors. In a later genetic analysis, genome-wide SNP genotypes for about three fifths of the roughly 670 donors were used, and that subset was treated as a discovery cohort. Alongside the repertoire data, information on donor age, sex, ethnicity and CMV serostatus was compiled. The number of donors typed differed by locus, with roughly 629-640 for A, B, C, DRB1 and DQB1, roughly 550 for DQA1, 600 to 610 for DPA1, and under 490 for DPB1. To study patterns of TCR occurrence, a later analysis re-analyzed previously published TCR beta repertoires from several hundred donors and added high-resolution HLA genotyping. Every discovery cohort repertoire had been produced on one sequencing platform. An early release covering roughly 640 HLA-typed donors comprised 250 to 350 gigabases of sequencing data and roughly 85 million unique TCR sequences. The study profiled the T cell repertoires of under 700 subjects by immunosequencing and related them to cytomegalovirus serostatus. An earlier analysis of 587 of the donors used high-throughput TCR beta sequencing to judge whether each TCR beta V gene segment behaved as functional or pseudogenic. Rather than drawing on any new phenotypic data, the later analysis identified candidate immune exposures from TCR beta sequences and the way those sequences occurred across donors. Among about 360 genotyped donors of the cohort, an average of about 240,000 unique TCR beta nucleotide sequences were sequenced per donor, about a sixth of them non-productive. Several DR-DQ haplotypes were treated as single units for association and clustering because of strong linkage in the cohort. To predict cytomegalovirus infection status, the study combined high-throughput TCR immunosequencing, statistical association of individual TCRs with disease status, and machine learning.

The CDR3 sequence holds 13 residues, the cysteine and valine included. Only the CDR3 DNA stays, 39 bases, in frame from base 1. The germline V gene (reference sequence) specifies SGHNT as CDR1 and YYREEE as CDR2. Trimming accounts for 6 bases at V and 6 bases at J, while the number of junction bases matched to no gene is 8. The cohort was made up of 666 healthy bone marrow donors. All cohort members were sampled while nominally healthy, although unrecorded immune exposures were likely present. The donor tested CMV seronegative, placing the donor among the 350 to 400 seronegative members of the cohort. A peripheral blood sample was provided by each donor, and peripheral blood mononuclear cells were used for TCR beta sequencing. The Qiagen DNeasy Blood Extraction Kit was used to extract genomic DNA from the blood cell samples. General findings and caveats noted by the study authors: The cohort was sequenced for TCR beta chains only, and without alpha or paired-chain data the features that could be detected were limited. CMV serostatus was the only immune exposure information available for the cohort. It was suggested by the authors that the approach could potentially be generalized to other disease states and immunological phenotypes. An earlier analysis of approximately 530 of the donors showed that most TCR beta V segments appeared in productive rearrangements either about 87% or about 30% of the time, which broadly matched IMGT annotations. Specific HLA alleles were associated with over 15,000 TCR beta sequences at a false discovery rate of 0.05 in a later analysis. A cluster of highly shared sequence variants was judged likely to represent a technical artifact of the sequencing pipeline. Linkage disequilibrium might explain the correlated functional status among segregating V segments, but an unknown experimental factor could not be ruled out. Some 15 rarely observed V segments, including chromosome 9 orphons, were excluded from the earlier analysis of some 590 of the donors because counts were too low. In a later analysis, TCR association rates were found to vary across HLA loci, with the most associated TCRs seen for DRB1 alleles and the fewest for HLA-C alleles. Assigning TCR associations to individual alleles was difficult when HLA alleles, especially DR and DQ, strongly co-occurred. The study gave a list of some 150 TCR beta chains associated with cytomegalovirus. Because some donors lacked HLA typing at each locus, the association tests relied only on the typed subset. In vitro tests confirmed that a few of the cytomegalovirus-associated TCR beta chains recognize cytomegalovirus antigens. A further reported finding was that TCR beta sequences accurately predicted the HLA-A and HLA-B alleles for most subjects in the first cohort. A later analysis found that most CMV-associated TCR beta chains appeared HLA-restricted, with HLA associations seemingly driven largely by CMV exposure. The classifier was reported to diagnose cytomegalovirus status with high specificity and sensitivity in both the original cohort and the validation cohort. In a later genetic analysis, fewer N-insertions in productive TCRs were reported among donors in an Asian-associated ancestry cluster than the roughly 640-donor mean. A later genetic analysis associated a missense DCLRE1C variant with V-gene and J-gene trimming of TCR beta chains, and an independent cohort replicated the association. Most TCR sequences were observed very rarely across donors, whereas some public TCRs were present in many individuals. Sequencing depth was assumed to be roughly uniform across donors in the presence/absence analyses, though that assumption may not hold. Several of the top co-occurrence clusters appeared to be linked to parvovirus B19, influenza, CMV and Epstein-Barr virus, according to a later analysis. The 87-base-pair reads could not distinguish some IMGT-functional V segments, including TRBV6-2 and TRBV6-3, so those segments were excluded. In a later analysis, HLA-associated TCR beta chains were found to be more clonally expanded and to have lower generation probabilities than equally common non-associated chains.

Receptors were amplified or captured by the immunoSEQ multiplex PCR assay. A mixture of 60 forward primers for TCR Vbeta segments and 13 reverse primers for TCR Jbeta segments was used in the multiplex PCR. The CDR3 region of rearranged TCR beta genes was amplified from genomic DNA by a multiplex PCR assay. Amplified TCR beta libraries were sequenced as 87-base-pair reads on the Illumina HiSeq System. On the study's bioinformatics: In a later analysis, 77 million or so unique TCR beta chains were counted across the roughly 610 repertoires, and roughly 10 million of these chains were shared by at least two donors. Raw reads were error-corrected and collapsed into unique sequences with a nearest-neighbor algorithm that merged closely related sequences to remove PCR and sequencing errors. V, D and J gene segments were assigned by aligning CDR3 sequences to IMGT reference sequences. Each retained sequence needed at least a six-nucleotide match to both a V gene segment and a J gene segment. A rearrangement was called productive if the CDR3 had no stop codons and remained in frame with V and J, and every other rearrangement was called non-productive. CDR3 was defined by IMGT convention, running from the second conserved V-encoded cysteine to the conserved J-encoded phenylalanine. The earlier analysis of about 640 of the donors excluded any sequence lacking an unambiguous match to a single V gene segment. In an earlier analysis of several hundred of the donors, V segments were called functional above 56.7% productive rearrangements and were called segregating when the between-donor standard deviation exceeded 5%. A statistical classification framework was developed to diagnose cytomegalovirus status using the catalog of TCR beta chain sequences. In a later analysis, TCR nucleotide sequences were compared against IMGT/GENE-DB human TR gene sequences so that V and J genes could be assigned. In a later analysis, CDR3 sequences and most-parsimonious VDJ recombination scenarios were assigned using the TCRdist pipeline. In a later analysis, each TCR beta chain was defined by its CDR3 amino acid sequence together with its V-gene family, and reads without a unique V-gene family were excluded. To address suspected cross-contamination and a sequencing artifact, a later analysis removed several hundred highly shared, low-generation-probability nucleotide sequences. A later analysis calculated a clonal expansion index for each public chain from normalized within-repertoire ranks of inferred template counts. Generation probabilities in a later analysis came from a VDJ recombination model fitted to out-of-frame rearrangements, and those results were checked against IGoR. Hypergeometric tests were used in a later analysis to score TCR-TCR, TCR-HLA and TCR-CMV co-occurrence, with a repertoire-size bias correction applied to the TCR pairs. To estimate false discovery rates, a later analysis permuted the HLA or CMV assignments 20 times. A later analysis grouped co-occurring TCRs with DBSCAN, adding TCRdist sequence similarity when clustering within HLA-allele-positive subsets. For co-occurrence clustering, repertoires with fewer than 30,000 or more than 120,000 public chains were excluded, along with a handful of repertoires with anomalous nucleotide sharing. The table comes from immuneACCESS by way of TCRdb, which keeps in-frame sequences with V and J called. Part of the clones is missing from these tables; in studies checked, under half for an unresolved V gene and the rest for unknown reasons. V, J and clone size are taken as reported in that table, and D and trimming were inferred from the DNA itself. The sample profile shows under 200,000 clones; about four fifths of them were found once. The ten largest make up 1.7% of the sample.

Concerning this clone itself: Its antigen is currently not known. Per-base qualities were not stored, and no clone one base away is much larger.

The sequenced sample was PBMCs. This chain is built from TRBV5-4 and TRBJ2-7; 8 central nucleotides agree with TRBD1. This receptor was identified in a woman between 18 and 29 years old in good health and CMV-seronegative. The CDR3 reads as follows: CASTLDRVGEQYV. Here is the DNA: TGTGCCAGCACCCTGGACAGGGTAGGCGAGCAGTACGTC.